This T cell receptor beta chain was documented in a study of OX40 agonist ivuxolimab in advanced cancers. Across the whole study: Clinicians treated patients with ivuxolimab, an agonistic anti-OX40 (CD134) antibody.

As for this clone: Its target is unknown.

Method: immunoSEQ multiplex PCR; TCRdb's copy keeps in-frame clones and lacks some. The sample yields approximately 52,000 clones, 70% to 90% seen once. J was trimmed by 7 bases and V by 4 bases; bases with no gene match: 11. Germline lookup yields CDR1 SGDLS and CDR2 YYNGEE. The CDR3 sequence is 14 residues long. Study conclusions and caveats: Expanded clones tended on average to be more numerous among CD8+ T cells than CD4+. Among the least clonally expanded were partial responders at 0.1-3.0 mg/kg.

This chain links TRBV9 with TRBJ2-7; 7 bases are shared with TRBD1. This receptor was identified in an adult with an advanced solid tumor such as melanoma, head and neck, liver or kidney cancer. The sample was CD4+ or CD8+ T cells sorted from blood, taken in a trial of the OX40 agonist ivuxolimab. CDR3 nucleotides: TGTGCCAGCAGCTTAGGGGGCGGTACGTGGGAGCAGTACTTC. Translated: CASSLGGGTWEQYF.